The 5 T cell receptor beta chains listed next were all sequenced from one sample in a study of T-cell reconstitution after alpha-beta-depleted transplantation in children. For TCRbeta, the library was prepared with unique molecular identifiers. MiXCR, applied by TCRdb to the PCR reads, yields one record per CDR3 protein. Of 400,000 to 500,000 distinct CDR3 sequences in the sample, about a tenth were seen once. The input for sequencing was PBMCs from the stem cell graft donor, taken from the stem cell graft. The receptors here all came from a human donor who donated a stem cell graft to a child with acute myeloid leukemia.

This clonotype was seen a handful of times. This chain links TRBV20-1 with TRBJ1-2, with D possibly being TRBD1 (6 bases). The germline gives CDR1 DFQATT, CDR2 SNEGSKA (reference sequence). Trimming cost V 0 bases and J 2 bases, with 10 bases left between them. This CDR3 is 14 amino acids long. The CDR3: CSARDGGINYGYTF. For the CDR3, the DNA is TGCAGTGCTAGAGATGGGGGCATCAACTATGGCTACACCTTC.

This sequence joins TRBV4-2 and TRBJ2-1; 7 positions agree with TRBD2. This CDR3 contains 19 residues. V shed 0 bases, J shed 6 bases, and the junction held 17 bases outside the gene matches. Germline CDR1 reads LGHNA; CDR2 reads YNFKEQ. The DNA for the CDR3 is TGTGCCAGCAGCCAAGATAGTGCGGGGGACTCCGGTGTTCGCAATGAGCAGTTCTTC. This sequence encodes CASSQDSAGDSGVRNEQFF.

The rearrangement uses TRBV27 and TRBJ2-1; tentative D call: TRBD2 (7 bases). The germline V and J ends were trimmed by 7 bases and 9 bases, with 28 bases remaining between them. This CDR3 is built from 17 residues. Germline loops: CDR1 MNHEY, CDR2 SMNVEV (reference sequence). CDR3 sequence reads: CASMRGAGGGALGEQFF. CDR3 DNA: TGTGCCAGCATGCGAGGAGCTGGTGGGGGGGCCTTGGGTGAGCAGTTCTTC.

The chain employs TRBV5-1 and TRBJ2-5; TRBD2 might be the D (5 bases). Looked up from germline, CDR1 is SGHRS and CDR2 is YFSETQ. The CDR3 totals 16 residues. Trimming shortened V by 0 bases and J by 1 base, and 13 bases separated the two germline ends. DNA for the CDR3: TGCGCCAGCAGCTTGGCCCGCGGAGGAGTCCAAGAGACCCAGTACTTC. Translation: CASSLARGGVQETQYF.

The V and J genes are TRBV3-1 and TRBJ1-2; the D is unclear. Germline CDR1 is LGHDT and CDR2 is YNNKEL (reference sequence). Trimming removed 1 base from V and 4 bases from J, with 7 bases in between. There are 13 residues in the CDR3. CDR3 region: CASSQGVSYGYTF. The CDR3 nucleotides read TGTGCCAGCAGCCAAGGGGTCTCCTATGGCTACACCTTC.